This entry lists 9 T cell receptor beta chains sequenced from one sample in a study of T cell changes during pregnancy in multiple sclerosis. TCRdb's copy holds only in-frame clones and misses some; the assay was immunoSEQ multiplex PCR. The table lists 50,000 to 65,000 clones, 75% to 95% of them singletons. The source material was peripheral blood, sampled in the first trimester of pregnancy. The receptors here all came from a female donor in good health, enrolled as a control in a pregnancy study.

The CDR3 DNA is TGTGCCAGCAGTGAAGCGCGGGGCAGCAATCAGCCCCAGCATTTT. This translates into CASSEARGSNQPQHF. The chain carries TRBV6-1 and TRBJ1-5; D perhaps matches TRBD1 (5 bases). V gave up 0 bases and J gave up 1 base, with 7 bases separating them. Germline CDR1 and CDR2: MNHNS and SASEGT. This CDR3 has 15 amino acids.

The rearrangement links TRBV6-5 to TRBJ2-7; 11 positions agree with TRBD1. The trim removed 6 bases at V and 3 bases at J, leaving 7 bases unmatched. The CDR3 has 15 residues. The germline gives CDR1 MNHEY, CDR2 SVGAGI. This CDR3 is CASSLGQGAYYEQYF. CDR3 in DNA: TGTGCCAGCAGCCTTGGACAGGGGGCTTACTACGAGCAGTACTTC.

The chain employs TRBV28 and TRBJ1-5; the match to TRBD1 covers 8 bases. The germline gives CDR1 MDHEN, CDR2 SYDVKM. V gave up 5 bases and J gave up 4 bases; unmatched junction bases: 1. The CDR3 covers 13 residues. The CDR3 loop reads CASSRDRNQPQHF. The CDR3, as DNA: TGTGCCAGCAGTCGGGACAGGAATCAGCCCCAGCATTTT.

V is TRBV16 and J is TRBJ2-7; D possibly corresponds to TRBD2 (5 bases). This CDR3 has 14 residues. V lost 3 bases and J lost 9, with 18 bases in between. Germline V gene lookup returns CDR1 KGHSY and CDR2 FQNENV. Here the CDR3 reads CASSHPGSSLGQYF. CDR3 DNA sequence: TGTGCCAGCAGCCATCCGGGATCCTCTTTAGGGCAGTACTTC.

The rearrangement joins TRBV7-3 to TRBJ2-1; tentatively, D is TRBD2 (5 bases). Germline values: CDR1 SGHTA, CDR2 FQGTGA. The V end was cut by 1 base, the J end by 9 bases, with 10 bases between. This CDR3 spans 13 amino acids. The CDR3 DNA reads as TGTGCCAGCAGCTTAATAGTAGGGAGTGAGCAGTTCTTC. Its protein product is CASSLIVGSEQFF.

The V call is TRBV7-9, the J call TRBJ1-1, with a tentative D call TRBD1 (5 bases). The CDR3 loop spans 12 amino acids. Germline values: CDR1 SEHNR, CDR2 FQNEAQ (reference sequence). V gave up 5 bases and J gave up 10 bases, with 14 bases separating them. The DNA for the CDR3 is TGTGCCAGCAGCAGGGCGGGGGGTGTAGCTTTCTTT. This codes for CASSRAGGVAFF.

The chain uses TRBV4-2 and TRBJ2-7, with a possible D match to TRBD1 (6 bases). The CDR3 extends over 15 amino acids. V lost 1 base and J lost 2, with 12 bases in between. Germline CDR1 is LGHNA and CDR2 is YNFKEQ. The CDR3 loop is CASSQGTDTTYEQYF. The DNA for the CDR3 is TGTGCCAGCAGCCAAGGGACAGACACCACCTACGAGCAGTACTTC.

This clone occurred once. This chain connects TRBV19 to TRBJ2-2; 10 bases map to TRBD1. This CDR3 is built from 14 residues. The V segment lost 5 bases and the J segment 7 bases; nucleotides outside the gene matches: 4. In germline, CDR1 is LNHDA, CDR2 SQIVND (reference sequence). The CDR3 here is CASSLWDRGGELFF. The CDR3 DNA is TGTGCCAGTAGTCTCTGGGACAGGGGCGGGGAGCTGTTTTTT.

This chain links TRBV6-6 with TRBJ2-7; 7 bases line up with TRBD1. V lost 5 bases and J lost 4; bases outside the gene matches: 8. Per the germline V gene, CDR1 is MNHNY and CDR2 is SVGAGI (reference sequence). The CDR3 has 14 amino acids. CDR3 DNA: TGTGCCAGCAGTCCCCGGGACAGCCCATACGAGCAGTACTTC. This encodes CASSPRDSPYEQYF.